This T cell receptor beta chain was captured in a study of T cell repertoires in cytomegalovirus infection. TCRdb processed the reads anew with MiXCR; each CDR3 protein has one entry. The repertoire includes about 920,000 distinct CDR3 sequences, roughly 30% of them detected once, and over 11% sits in the top ten. On this clonotype itself: Its antigen is unknown.

Study-wide points: Dominating the ex vivo response were TCR beta clonotypes that were CMV-specific and HLA-C-restricted.

The CDR3 length is 16 residues. Germline CDR1 SEHNR, CDR2 FQNEAQ (reference sequence). Trimming removed 1 base at V and 2 bases at J, with 14 bases between. The V call is TRBV7-9, the J call TRBJ2-5; tentative D call: TRBD1 (8 bases). The specimen comprised cultured CD8+ T cells from PBMCs, sampled from culture after CMV antigen stimulation. This clonotype was obtained from a human donor in good health (CMV status not recorded). Some clones in this sample may be carry-over from other donors' samples. CDR3 bases: TGTGCCAGCAGCTTAGAGGGGGGGGACAGGCAAGAGACCCAGTACTTC. Its translation is CASSLEGGDRQETQYF. Full variable domain (rest looked up from reference TRBV7-9 and TRBJ2-5): DTGVSQNPRHKITKRGQNVTFRCDPISEHNRLYWYRQTLGQGPEFLTYFQNEAQLEKSRLLSDRFSAERPKGSFSTLEIQRTEQGDSAMYLCASSLEGGDRQETQYFGPGTRLLVL.